These 10 T cell receptor beta chains share one sample of origin, sequenced in a study of brain T cells in children with intractable seizures. Using immunoSEQ multiplex PCR, the repertoire was profiled, and TCRdb retains in-frame clones only, with some absent. The sample gives around 340,000 clones, nearly 95% of which show up once; roughly 6% is in the top ten. As to time point: blood from clinic visit 5 months post-surgery; TSC patient then seizure free. This sample comprised peripheral blood, obtained roughly 5 months after surgery. All receptors derive from a boy under three years old with tuberous sclerosis and intractable seizures.

This chain uses TRBV19 with TRBJ2-5; the match to TRBD2 covers 8 bases. From germline, CDR1 is LNHDA and CDR2 SQIVND (reference sequence). CDR3 length: 17 amino acids. Trimming at V came to 3 bases and at J to 0 bases, leaving 9 bases not matched to a gene. DNA of the CDR3: TGTGCCAGTAGTATTGGGCTAGCGGGCCAGTACCAAGAGACCCAGTACTTC. This sequence encodes CASSIGLAGQYQETQYF. Full variable domain (outside the CDR3, taken from reference TRBV19 and TRBJ2-5): DGGITQSPKYLFRKEGQNVTLSCEQNLNHDAMYWYRQDPGQGLRLIYYSQIVNDFQKGDIAEGYSVSREKKESFPLTVTSAQKNPTAFYLCASSIGLAGQYQETQYFGPGTRLLVL.

J is TRBJ1-2 and V is TRBV30, with unresolved D. The V end was cut by 8 bases, the J end by 8 bases, with 15 bases between. Germline lookup yields CDR1 GTSNPN and CDR2 SVGIG (reference sequence). The CDR3 is made up of 11 amino acids. The CDR3 loop is CARTRGRGYTF. CDR3 in DNA: TGTGCCCGCACACGAGGCCGCGGCTACACCTTC.

CDR3 protein: CASSRGTSENIQYF. CDR3 in DNA: TGCGCCAGCAGTCGGGGGACTAGCGAAAACATTCAGTACTTC. The genes are TRBV23-1 and TRBJ2-4, with 10 nucleotides matching TRBD2. TRBV23-1 is sorted into the ORF group, with uncertain function. The ends lost 4 bases at V and 5 bases at J; junction bases unmatched: 2. The CDR3 extends over 14 amino acids.

This chain joins TRBV21-1 and TRBJ1-3; the table assigns TRBD1, which was not confirmed against the DNA. TRBV21-1 is listed as a pseudogene. There are 18 residues in the CDR3. CDR3 sequence reads: CASSDETEPPFSGNTIYF. DNA of the CDR3: TGTGCCAGCAGCGATGAGACAGAACCACCCTTCTCTGGAAACACCATATATTTT.

CDR3 amino acids: CASSFPWGIAGDSTDTQYF. For the CDR3, the DNA is TGTGCCAGCAGCTTCCCCTGGGGTATAGCGGGGGATTCCACAGATACGCAGTATTTT. J is TRBJ2-3 and V is TRBV11-3; 9 bases line up with TRBD2. Germline V gives CDR1 SGHNT, CDR2 YENEEA. The CDR3 consists of 19 residues. Trimming took 3 bases from V and 2 from J; bases not matched to a gene: 15.

This chain joins TRBV12-5 and TRBJ1-1, with D tentatively TRBD1 (6 bases). V lost 1 base, J lost 0 bases, and 12 bases lay in between. The CDR3 has 16 amino acids. Germline assignment: CDR1 LGHNT and CDR2 FRNRAP. CDR3 in DNA: TGTGCTAGTGGTTTGGGGGAACAGGGCCTGAACACTGAAGCTTTCTTT. Its translation is CASGLGEQGLNTEAFF.

The chain couples TRBV28 to TRBJ2-7, with D hard to call. Germline values: CDR1 MDHEN, CDR2 SYDVKM. The CDR3 length is 12 residues. V was cut by 5 bases and J by 5 bases, with 10 bases left in between. CDR3: CASSLTPNEQYF. The CDR3 coding sequence is TGTGCCAGCAGTCTCACCCCGAACGAGCAGTACTTC.

This clone was seen once. The chain employs TRBV9 and TRBJ2-7; a possible D gene is TRBD2 (5 bases). The CDR3 is 14 residues long. CDR1 is SGDLS and CDR2 is YYNGEE in the germline V gene. V lost 0 bases, J lost 4 bases, and 11 bases lay in between. The CDR3 spells CASSVGTEMYEQYF. DNA of the CDR3: TGTGCCAGCAGCGTAGGGACTGAAATGTACGAGCAGTACTTC.

This clone was found once. J is TRBJ1-5 and V is TRBV5-5, with TRBD1 identical over 7 bases. The trim removed 4 bases at V and 9 bases at J, leaving 7 bases unmatched. The CDR3 has 13 residues. In germline, CDR1 is SGHKS, CDR2 YYEKEE (reference sequence). The DNA for the CDR3 is TGTGCCAGCAGCCCGGGGACAGCTTGGCCCCAGCATTTT. Translated, it gives CASSPGTAWPQHF.

This chain links TRBV19 with TRBJ2-7, with D perhaps assigned TRBD1 or TRBD2 (5 bases each). V lost 4 bases and J lost 4, with 17 bases in between. Germline CDR1 and CDR2: LNHDA and SQIVND (reference sequence). This CDR3 has 15 amino acids. The CDR3: CASSNLPRDEYEQYF. DNA of the CDR3: TGTGCCAGTAGTAACCTACCTCGGGACGAGTACGAGCAGTACTTC.